The clone carrying this TCR beta chain occurred many times. As yet, its antigen is unknown. The data derive from a study of T cell repertoires in cytomegalovirus infection. TCRdb re-derived calls from the reads in MiXCR, one entry per CDR3 protein. Of about 230,000 distinct CDR3 sequences listed, approximately 6.7% are singletons. Study-level results: Using cumulative public TCR beta family frequency, the authors identified those who carried CMV together with the relevant HLA. CMV-specific TCR beta clonotypes restricted by HLA-C were the ones dominating the ex vivo response.

Per the germline V gene, CDR1 is DFQATT and CDR2 is SNEGSKA (reference sequence). The CDR3 runs to 15 residues. J lost 3 bases, V lost 0 bases, and 6 bases had no gene match. This receptor was obtained from a human donor in good health (CMV status not recorded). Some clones in this sample may be carry-over from other donors' samples. The genes are TRBV20-1 and TRBJ2-7; 9 bases map to TRBD2. The sequencing input was PBMCs. The CDR3 loop is CSARDWSGGNYEQYF. CDR3 sequence (DNA): TGCAGTGCTAGAGATTGGAGCGGGGGGAACTACGAGCAGTACTTC.